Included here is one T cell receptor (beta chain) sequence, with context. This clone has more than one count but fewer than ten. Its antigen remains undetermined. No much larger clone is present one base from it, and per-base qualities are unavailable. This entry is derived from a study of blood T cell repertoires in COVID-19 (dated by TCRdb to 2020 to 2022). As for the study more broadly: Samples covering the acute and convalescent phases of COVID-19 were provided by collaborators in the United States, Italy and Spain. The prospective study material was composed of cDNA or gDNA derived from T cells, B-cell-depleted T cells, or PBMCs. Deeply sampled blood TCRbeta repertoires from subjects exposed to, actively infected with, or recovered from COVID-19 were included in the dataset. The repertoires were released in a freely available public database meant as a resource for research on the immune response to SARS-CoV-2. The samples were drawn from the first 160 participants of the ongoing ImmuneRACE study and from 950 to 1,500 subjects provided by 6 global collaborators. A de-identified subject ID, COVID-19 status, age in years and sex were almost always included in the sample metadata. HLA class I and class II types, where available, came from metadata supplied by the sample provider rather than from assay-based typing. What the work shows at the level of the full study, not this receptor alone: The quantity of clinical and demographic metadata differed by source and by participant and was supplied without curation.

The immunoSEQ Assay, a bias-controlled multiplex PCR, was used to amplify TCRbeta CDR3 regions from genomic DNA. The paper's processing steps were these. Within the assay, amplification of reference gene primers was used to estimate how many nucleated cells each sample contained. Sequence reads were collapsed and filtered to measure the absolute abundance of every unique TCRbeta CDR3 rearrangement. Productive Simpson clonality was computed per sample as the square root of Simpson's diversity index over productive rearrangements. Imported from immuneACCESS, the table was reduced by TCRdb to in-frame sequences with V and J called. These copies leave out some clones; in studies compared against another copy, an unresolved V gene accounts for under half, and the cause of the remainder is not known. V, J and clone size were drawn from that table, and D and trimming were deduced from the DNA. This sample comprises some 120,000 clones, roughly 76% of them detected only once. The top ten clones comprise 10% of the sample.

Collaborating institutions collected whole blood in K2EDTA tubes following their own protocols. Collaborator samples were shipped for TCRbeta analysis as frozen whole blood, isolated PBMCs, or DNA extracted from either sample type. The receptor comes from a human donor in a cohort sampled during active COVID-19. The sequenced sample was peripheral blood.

The nucleotide sequence reads TGCGCCAGCAGCTGGGACAGGGGTTACGAGCAGTACTTC. The encoded protein is CASSWDRGYEQYF. The chain couples TRBV5-1 to TRBJ2-7; 10 bases in the middle match TRBD1. Trimming accounts for 3 bases at V and 4 bases at J, while the number of junction bases matched to no gene is 1. The CDR3 runs 13 amino acids, cysteine and phenylalanine included. Just the 39-base CDR3 DNA is kept, in frame starting at base 1. As encoded in the germline V gene, CDR1 is SGHRS while CDR2 is YFSETQ.